These T cell receptor beta chains were read from a single sample in a study of T cell changes during pregnancy in multiple sclerosis. Assay: immunoSEQ multiplex PCR; the TCRdb copy retains only in-frame clones and omits some. The sample gives roughly 100,000 clones, about 91% of which show up once; about 0.88% is in the top ten. The sequencing used peripheral blood, collected after pregnancy. The receptor source for this set is a female donor with multiple sclerosis, enrolled in a pregnancy study. CDR3s include the opening cysteine and the closing phenylalanine or tryptophan.

>TRBJ1-6|TRBV19
CASSTEGLRARSPLHF
>TRBJ2-5|TRBV5-1
CASSLAPPGQQETQYF
>TRBJ1-5|TRBV19
CASRHRGFGPQHF
>TRBJ1-2|TRBV5-1
CASSSQASYGYTF
>TRBJ1-1|TRBV15
CATSRGDTGGSEAFF
>TRBJ2-3|TRBV12-5
CASGLSLGLAGGDTQYF
>TRBJ2-7|TRBV18
CASSPPGERHEQYF
>TRBJ1-1|TRBV5-6
CASSWVGQDYTEAFF
>TRBJ2-2|TRBV4-2
CASSQKGSGGAGTGELFF
>TRBJ2-7|TRBV29-1
CSVTGWGSYEQYF
>TRBJ2-7|TRBV7-2
CASSVSGDSSYEQYF
>TRBJ1-1|TRBV29-1
CSVDVPGRNTEAFF
>TRBJ2-5|TRBV5-5
CASSPDWLAGVQETQYF
>TRBJ2-5|TRBV27
CASSLTSGRAAETQYF
>TRBJ2-7|TRBV28
CASSSGLPYEQYF
>TRBJ1-1|TRBV19
CASSHRRGLYTEAFF
>TRBJ2-5|TRBV28
CASRHSNRDRQETQYF
>TRBJ2-2|TRBV30
CAWRLQGANGELFF
>TRBJ2-1|TRBV27
CASSQRLAGINEQFF
>TRBJ2-7|TRBV7-2
CASSLATGSSYEQYF
>TRBJ2-7|TRBV28
CASSRASGSKRAYEQYF
>TRBJ2-5|TRBV13
CASSIRTAQETQYF
>TRBJ2-1|TRBV11-2
CASSLVGGGPGNEQFF